The entry below describes one T cell receptor (beta chain). All enrollees were about 18 to 89 years old and from some 24 US areas. Participants had their cohort set by participant-reported clinical history. These data are taken from a study of blood T cell repertoires in COVID-19. Study-wide context: T cells, B-cell-depleted T cells, or PBMCs supplied cDNA or gDNA.

As handled by the study authors: It was from reference gene primer amplification that nucleated cell counts were estimated. Sequencing was performed with immunoSEQ multiplex PCR; in TCRdb, only in-frame clones are kept and a portion is missing. For V, J and clone size, that table is used; D and trimming come from the DNA. The sample yields fewer than 150,000 clones, around 86% seen once. The CDR3 runs 12 residues. With 3 bases removed from V and 3 bases from J, the gap between germline ends came to 5 bases. The germline gives CDR1 SGHNT, CDR2 YYREEE (reference sequence). The TCR was taken from a man aged 30-40 years who had recovered from COVID-19. This rearrangement joins TRBV5-4 to TRBJ2-3; D remains unclear. The sample taken for sequencing was PBMCs or T cells enriched from blood (not recorded which). Here the CDR3 reads CASSSRTDTQYF. CDR3 nucleotide sequence: TGTGCCAGCAGCTCGAGGACAGATACGCAGTATTTT.